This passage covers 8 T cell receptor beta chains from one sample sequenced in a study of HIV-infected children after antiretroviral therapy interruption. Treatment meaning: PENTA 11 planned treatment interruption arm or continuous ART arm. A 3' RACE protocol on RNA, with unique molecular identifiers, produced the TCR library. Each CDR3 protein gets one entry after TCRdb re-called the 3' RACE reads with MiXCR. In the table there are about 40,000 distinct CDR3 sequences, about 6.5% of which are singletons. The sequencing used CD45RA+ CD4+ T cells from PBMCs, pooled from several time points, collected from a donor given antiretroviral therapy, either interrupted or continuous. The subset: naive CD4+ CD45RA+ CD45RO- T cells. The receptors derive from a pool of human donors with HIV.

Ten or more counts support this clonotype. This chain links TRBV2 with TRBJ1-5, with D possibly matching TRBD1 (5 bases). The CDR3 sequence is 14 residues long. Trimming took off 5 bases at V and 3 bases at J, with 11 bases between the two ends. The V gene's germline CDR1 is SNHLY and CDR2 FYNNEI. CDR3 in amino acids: CASSSDMINQPQHF. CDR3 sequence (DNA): TGTGCCAGCAGTTCGGACATGATCAATCAGCCCCAGCATTTT.

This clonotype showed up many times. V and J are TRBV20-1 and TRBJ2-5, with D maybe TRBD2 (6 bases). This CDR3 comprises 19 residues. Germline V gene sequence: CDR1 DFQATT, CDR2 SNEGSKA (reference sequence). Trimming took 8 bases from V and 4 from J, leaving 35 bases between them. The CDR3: CSSPIGSSVVSVVGETQYF. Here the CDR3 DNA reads TGCAGTTCCCCAATCGGCTCTAGCGTCGTTTCGGTCGTCGGAGAGACCCAGTACTTC.

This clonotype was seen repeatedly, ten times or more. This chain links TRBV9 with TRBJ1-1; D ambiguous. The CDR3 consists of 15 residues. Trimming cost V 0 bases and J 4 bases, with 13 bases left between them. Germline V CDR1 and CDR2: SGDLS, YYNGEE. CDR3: CASSVGLGSVTEAFF. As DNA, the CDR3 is TGTGCCAGCAGCGTAGGATTAGGGAGCGTCACTGAAGCTTTCTTT. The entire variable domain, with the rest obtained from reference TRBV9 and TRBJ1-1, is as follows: DSGVTQTPKHLITATGQRVTLRCSPRSGDLSVYWYQQSLDQGLQFLIQYYNGEERAKGNILERFSAQQFPDLHSELNLSSLELGDSALYFCASSVGLGSVTEAFFGQGTRLTVV.

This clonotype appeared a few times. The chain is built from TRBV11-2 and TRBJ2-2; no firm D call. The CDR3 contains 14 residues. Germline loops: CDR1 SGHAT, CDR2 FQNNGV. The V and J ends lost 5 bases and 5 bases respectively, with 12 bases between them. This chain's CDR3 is CASSQNRVTGELFF. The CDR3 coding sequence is TGTGCCAGCAGCCAAAATCGGGTTACCGGGGAGCTGTTTTTT.

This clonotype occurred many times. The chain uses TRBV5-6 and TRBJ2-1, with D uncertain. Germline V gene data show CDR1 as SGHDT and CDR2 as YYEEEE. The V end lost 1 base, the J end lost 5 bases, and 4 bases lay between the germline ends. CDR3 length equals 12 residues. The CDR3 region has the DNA TGTGCCAGCAGCTTGACTGACAATGAGCAGTTCTTC. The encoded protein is CASSLTDNEQFF.

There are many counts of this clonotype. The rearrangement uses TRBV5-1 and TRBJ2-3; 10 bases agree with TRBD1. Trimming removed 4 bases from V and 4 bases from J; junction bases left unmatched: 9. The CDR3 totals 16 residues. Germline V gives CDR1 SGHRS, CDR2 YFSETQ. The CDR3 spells CASSAPTGGGPDTQYF. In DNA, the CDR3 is TGCGCCAGCAGCGCACCGACAGGGGGCGGCCCAGATACGCAGTATTTT.

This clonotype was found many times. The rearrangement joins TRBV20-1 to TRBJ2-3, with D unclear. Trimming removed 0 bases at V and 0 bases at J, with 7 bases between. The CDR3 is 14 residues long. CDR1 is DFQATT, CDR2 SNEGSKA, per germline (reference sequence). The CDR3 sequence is CSARDRFSTDTQYF. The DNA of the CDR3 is TGCAGTGCTAGAGATCGTTTTAGCACAGATACGCAGTATTTT.

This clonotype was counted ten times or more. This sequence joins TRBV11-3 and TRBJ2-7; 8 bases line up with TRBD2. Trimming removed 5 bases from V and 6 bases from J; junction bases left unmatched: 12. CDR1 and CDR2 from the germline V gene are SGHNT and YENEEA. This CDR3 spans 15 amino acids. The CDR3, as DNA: TGTGCCAGCAGCCGCGGGGGGTCCCCTCGGGGCGAGCAGTACTTC. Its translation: CASSRGGSPRGEQYF.